This T cell receptor beta chain was documented in a study of blood T cell repertoires in COVID-19. For the study at large: The study drew acute and convalescent COVID-19 samples from the United States, Italy and Spain.

The trim removed 8 bases at V and 4 bases at J, leaving 9 bases unmatched. The CDR3 consists of 14 residues. Germline values: CDR1 MNHEY, CDR2 SVGAGI. Enrollment of patients from Seattle took place during active infection, with longitudinal follow-up. TCRdb's copy holds only in-frame clones and misses some; the assay was immunoSEQ multiplex PCR. The sample has some 130,000 clones, around nine tenths seen once. The chain recombines TRBV6-5 with TRBJ2-3; 7 nucleotides align to TRBD2. The receptor comes from a man aged 55 to 70 with COVID-19, enrolled during active disease. The sequenced material came from peripheral blood. The CDR3 protein is CASLTSQDADTQYF. In nucleotides, the CDR3 is TGTGCCAGCCTGACTAGCCAGGACGCAGATACGCAGTATTTT.